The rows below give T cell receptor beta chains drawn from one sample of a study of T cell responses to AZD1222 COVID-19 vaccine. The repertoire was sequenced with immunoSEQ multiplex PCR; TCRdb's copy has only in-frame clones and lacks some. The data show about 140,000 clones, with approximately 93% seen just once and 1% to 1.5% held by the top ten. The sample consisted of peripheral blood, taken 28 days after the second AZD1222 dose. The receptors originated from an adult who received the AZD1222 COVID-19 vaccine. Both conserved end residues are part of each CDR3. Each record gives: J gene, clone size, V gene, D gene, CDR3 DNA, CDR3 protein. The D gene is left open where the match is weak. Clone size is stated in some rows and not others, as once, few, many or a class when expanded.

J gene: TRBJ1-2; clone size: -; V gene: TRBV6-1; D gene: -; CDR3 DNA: TGTGCCAGCAGTGAACTTACCGGGAACTATGGCTACACCTTC; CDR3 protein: CASSELTGNYGYTF
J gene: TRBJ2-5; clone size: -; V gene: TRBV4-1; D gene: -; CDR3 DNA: TGCGCCAGCAGCCAAGGAGGGGGGCCTGGGGAGACCCAGTACTTC; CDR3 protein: CASSQGGGPGETQYF
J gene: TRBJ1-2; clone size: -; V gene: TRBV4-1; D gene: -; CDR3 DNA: TGCGCCAGCAGCCCAGAGCGGAATAACTATGGCTACACCTTC; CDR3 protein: CASSPERNNYGYTF
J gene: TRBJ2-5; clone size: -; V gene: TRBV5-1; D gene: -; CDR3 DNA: TGCGCCAGCAGCCTCCGGGGCAAGGAGACCCAGTACTTC; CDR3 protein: CASSLRGKETQYF
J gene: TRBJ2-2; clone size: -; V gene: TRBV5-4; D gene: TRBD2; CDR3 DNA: TGTGCCAGCAGCCCACAAGCGGGAGAGTGGTCCGGGGAGCTGTTTTTT; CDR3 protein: CASSPQAGEWSGELFF
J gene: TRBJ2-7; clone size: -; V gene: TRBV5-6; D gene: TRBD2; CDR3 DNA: TGTGCCAGCAGCTTGGTTGCTAGCGGGGCCTACGAGCAGTACTTC; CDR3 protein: CASSLVASGAYEQYF
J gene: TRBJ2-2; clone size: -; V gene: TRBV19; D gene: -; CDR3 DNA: TGTGCCAGTAATAGACTCGGGGAGCTGTTTTTT; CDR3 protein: CASNRLGELFF
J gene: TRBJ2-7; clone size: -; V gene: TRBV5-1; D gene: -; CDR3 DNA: TGCGCCAGCAGCTTGAGTCGGGACTCCTACGAGCAGTATTTC; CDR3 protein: CASSLSRDSYEQYF
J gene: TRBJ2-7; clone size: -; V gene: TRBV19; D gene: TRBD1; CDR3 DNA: TGTGCCAGTAGTCCCTGGACAGGGGAAAAGGCTGGCTACGAGCAGTACTTC; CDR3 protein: CASSPWTGEKAGYEQYF
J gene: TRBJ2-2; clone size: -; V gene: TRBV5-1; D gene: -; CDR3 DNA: TGCGCCAGCAGCTTGGCTGGGGGCGCGGGGGAGCTGTTTTTT; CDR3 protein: CASSLAGGAGELFF
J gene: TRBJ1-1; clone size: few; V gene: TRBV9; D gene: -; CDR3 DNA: TGTGCCAGCAGCGTAGGGGGCAGGGGGAACACTGAAGCTTTCTTT; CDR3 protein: CASSVGGRGNTEAFF
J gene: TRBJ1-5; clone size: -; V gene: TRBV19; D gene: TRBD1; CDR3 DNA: TGTGCCAGTAGTATCGGGACAGGCAATCAGCCCCAGCATTTT; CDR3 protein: CASSIGTGNQPQHF
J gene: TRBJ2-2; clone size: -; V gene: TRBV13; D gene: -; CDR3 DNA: TGTGCCAGCAGCTCCGGAGGTCCGAACACCGGGGAGCTGTTTTTT; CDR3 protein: CASSSGGPNTGELFF
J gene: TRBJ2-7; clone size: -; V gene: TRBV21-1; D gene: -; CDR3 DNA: TGTGCCAGCACCCAAAGGACAGGGGCGAAAGACGAGCAGTACTTC; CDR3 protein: CASTQRTGAKDEQYF
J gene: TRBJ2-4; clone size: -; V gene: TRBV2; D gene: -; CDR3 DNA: TGTGCCAGCAGTGAATTATCGCCCCTGGACAGAGATGAAAACATTCAGTACTTC; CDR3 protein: CASSELSPLDRDENIQYF
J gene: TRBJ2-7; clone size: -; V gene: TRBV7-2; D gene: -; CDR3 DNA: TGTGCCAGCAGCTTAGATCGGGCCCGCTCCTACGAGCAGTACTTC; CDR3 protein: CASSLDRARSYEQYF
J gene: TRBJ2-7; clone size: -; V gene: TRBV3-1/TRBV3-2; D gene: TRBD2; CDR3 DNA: TGTGCCAGCAGCCAAGATGGTACTAGCGCGGTATACGAGCAGTACTTC; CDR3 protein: CASSQDGTSAVYEQYF
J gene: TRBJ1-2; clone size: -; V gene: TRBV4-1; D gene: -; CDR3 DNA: TGCGCCAGCAGCACCTCGGGACAACACTATGGCTACACCTTC; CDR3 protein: CASSTSGQHYGYTF
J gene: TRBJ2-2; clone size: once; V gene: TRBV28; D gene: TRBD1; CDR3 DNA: TGTGCCAGCAGTTTGAGGGGGCATGGCGGGGAGCTGTTTTTT; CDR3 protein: CASSLRGHGGELFF
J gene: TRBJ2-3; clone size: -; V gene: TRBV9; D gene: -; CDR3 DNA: TGTGCCAGCAGCGGGGCACAGGGTCGCGACACAGATACGCAGTATTTT; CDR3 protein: CASSGAQGRDTDTQYF
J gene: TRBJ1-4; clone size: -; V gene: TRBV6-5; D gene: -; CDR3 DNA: TGTGCCAGCAGTTCCCGGGGGTTCGAAAAACTGTTTTTT; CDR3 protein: CASSSRGFEKLFF
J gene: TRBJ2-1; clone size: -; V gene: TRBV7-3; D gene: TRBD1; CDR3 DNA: TGTGCCAGCAGCTACCTAGGGGGCTCTGAGCAGTTCTTC; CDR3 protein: CASSYLGGSEQFF
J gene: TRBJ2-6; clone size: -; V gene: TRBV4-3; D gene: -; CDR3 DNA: TGCGCCAGCAGCCGCGGCGCGGTCTCTGGGGCCAACGTCCTGACTTTC; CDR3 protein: CASSRGAVSGANVLTF
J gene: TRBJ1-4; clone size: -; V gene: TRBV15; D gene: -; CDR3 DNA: TGTGCCACCAGCAGAGGAAGGAATGAAAAACTGTTTTTT; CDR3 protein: CATSRGRNEKLFF
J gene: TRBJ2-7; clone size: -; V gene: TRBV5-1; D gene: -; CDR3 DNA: TGCGCCAGCAGCTTGGCGGGGGCGGTCGAGCAGTACTTC; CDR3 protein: CASSLAGAVEQYF
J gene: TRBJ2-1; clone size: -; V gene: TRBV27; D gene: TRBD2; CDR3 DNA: TGTGCCAGCAGTTTGGCGGGAGAGCCGTCCTACAATGAGCAGTTCTTC; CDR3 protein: CASSLAGEPSYNEQFF
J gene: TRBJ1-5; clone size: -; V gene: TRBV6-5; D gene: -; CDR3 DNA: TGTGCCAGCAGACCAGGGGTTAGCAATCAGCCCCAGCATTTT; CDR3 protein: CASRPGVSNQPQHF
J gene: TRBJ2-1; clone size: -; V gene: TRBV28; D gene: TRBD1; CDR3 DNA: TGTGCCAGCAGCCTTCGGACAGGGCCTTACAATGAGCAGTTCTTC; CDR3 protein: CASSLRTGPYNEQFF
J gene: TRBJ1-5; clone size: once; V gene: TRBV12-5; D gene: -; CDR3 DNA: TGTGCTAGTGCCTACGACACAAATCAGCCCCAGCATTTT; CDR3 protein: CASAYDTNQPQHF
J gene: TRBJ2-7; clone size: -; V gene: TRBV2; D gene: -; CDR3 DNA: TGTGCCAGCTCTGACTGGCAGCAGGGAGTCTACGAGCAGTACTTC; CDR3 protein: CASSDWQQGVYEQYF
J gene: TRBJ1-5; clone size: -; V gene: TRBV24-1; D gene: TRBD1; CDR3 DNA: TGTGCCACCAGTGAAAATGACAGGGGGCAGTTGAATCAGCCCCAGCATTTT; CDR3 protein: CATSENDRGQLNQPQHF
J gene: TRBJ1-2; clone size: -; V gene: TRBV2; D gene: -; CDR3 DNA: TGTGCCAGCAGTGAAGTGGCAACTAACTATGGCTACACCTTC; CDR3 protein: CASSEVATNYGYTF
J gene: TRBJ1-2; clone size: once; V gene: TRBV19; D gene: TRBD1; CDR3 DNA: TGTGCCAGTAGTGGGACAGGGAACTATGGCTACACCTTC; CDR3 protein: CASSGTGNYGYTF
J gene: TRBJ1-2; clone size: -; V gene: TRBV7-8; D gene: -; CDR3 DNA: TGTGCCAGCAGCATCCCCGGCGGGGGCCCCTATGGCTACACCTTC; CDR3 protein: CASSIPGGGPYGYTF
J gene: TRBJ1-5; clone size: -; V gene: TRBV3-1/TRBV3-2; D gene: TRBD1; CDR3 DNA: TGTGCCAGCAGCCAAGATCAGGGGGCTTTTTATCAGCCCCAGCATTTT; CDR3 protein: CASSQDQGAFYQPQHF
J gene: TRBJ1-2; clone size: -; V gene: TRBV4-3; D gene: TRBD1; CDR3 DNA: TGCGCCAGCAGCCGGGCAGGGGGCCAGAACTATGGCTACACCTTC; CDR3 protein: CASSRAGGQNYGYTF
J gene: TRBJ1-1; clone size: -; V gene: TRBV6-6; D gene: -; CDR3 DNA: TGTGCCAGCAGCGACTGGCAGGGGAGGAGGACTGAAGCTTTCTTT; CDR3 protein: CASSDWQGRRTEAFF
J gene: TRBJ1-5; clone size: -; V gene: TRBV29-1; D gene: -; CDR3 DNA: TGCAGCGTTGTTGTAGGGCGAGGGTACAATCAGCCCCAGCATTTT; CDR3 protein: CSVVVGRGYNQPQHF
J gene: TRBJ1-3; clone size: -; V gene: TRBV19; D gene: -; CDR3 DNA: TGTGCCAGTAGCGAAAGGACGGCCTCTGGAAACACCATATATTTT; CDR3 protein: CASSERTASGNTIYF
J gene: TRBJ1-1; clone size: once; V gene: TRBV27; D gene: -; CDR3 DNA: TGTGCCAGCAGTTTAACCCCCCCCTCAGGACGCGGGGGCGGGAACACTGAAGCTTTCTTT; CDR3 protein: CASSLTPPSGRGGGNTEAFF
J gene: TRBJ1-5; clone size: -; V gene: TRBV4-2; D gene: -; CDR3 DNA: TGTGCCAGCAGCCAAGATTTAACAGGGAATAGCAATCAGCCCCAGCATTTT; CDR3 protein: CASSQDLTGNSNQPQHF
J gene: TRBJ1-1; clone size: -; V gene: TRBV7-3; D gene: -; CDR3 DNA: TGTGCCAGCAGCTTTGGACAAGACACTGAAGCTTTCTTT; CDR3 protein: CASSFGQDTEAFF
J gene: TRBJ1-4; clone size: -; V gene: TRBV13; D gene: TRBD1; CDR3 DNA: TGTGCCAGCAGCACGGGACAGGGGGTAAATGAAAAACTGTTTTTT; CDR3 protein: CASSTGQGVNEKLFF
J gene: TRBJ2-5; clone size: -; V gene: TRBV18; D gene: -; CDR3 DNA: TGTGCCAGCTCACTTGCCCTAGAGACCCAGTACTTC; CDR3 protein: CASSLALETQYF
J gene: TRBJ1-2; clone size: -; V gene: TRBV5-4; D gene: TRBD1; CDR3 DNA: TGTGCCAGCAGCTTGGCCCGACAGGGCGCGAATGGCTACACCTTC; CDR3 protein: CASSLARQGANGYTF
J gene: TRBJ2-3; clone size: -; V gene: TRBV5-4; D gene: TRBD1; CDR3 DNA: TGTGCCAGCAGCTCCGGGACAGGGGGCGTGGGGACAGATACGCAGTATTTT; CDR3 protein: CASSSGTGGVGTDTQYF
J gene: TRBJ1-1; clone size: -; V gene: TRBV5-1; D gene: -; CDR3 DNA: TGCGCCAGCAGCTTGGGTGCAGGGATGAACACTGAAGCTTTCTTT; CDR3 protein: CASSLGAGMNTEAFF
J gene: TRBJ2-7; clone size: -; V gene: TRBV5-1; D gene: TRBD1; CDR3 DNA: TGCGCCAGCAGCCCCCGGACAGGGGGCTCCTACGAGCAGTACTTC; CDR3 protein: CASSPRTGGSYEQYF
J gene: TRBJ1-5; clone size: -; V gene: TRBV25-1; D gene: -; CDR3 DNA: TGTGCCAGCAGTGAACTCGGGAATCAGCCCCAGCATTTT; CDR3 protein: CASSELGNQPQHF
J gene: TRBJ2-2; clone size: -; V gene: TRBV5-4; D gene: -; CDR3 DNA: TGTGCCAGCAGCTGGGCCGGAGGGAACACCGGGGAGCTGTTTTTT; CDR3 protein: CASSWAGGNTGELFF
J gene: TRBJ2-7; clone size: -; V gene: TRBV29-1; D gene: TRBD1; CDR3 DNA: TGCAGCGTTGGAGGACAGGGTCCTAACTACGAGCAGTACTTC; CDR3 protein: CSVGGQGPNYEQYF